These 23 T cell receptor beta chains were sequenced from one sample in a study of T-cell memory formation after mild COVID-19. In TCRdb, the 5' RACE reads were re-called with MiXCR into one record per CDR3 protein. This sample has about 270,000 distinct CDR3 sequences, with 16% found just once. The sample was PBMCs or a T cell subset sorted from them (not recorded which). The source is a man younger than 30 who had mild COVID-19 (a few samples of this study predate the infection). Cell type and time point are not known.

This clonotype was recorded at least ten times. This chain joins TRBV6-2 or TRBV6-3 and TRBJ2-5; 9 bases map to TRBD2. After removal of 6 bases from V and 1 base from J, the junction contained 6 bases not matched to a gene. Germline V gene sequence: CDR1 MNHEY, CDR2 SVGEGT. This CDR3 has 15 amino acids. The CDR3 DNA is TGTGCCAGCAGACGATTTAGCGGGAGCCAAGAGACCCAGTACTTC. Its protein product is CASRRFSGSQETQYF.

The genes are TRBV6-1 and TRBJ2-1, with D perhaps matching TRBD2 (6 bases). This CDR3 contains 15 residues. Germline V lookup: CDR1 MNHNS, CDR2 SASEGT. Between the trimmed V and J ends, which lost 6 bases and 8 bases, there was a span of 20 bases. CDR3 sequence (DNA): TGTGCCAGCAGAGCCAGGGACTGGGGGACCGATGAGCAGTTCTTC. Amino acid sequence: CASRARDWGTDEQFF.

The rearrangement joins TRBV5-1 to TRBJ1-6, with 8 bases that match TRBD1. With 0 bases clipped from V and 9 bases from J, the junction kept 8 bases outside the gene matches. CDR1 is SGHRS, CDR2 YFSETQ, per germline. This CDR3 is built from 16 residues. As DNA, the CDR3 is TGCGCCAGCAGCTTGGAGCGGCAGGGGGCCGGTTCACCCCTCCACTTT. Amino acid sequence: CASSLERQGAGSPLHF.

This clonotype was seen a few times. The V call is TRBV10-3, the J call TRBJ2-1, with 7 bases identical to TRBD1. With V trimmed by 11 bases and J by 5 bases, 9 bases remained unmatched. The CDR3 contains 13 residues. Germline assignment: CDR1 ENHRY and CDR2 SYGVKD. The CDR3 region is CAVQWDSNNEQFF. DNA of the CDR3: TGTGCCGTACAATGGGACAGTAACAATGAGCAGTTCTTC.

The rearrangement uses TRBV10-3 and TRBJ1-6, with D hard to call. The CDR3 contains 13 residues. Per the germline V gene, CDR1 is ENHRY and CDR2 is SYGVKD. Trimming shortened V by 8 bases and J by 0 bases, and 5 bases separated the two germline ends. CDR3 loop: CAIAGSYNSPLHF. The CDR3, as DNA: TGTGCCATCGCCGGCTCCTATAATTCACCCCTCCACTTT.

The chain combines TRBV12-3 or TRBV12-4 with TRBJ2-2; 7 bases line up with TRBD2. The CDR3 length is 16 residues. Trimming cost V 7 bases and J 4 bases; bases outside gene matches: 12. CDR3 protein: CASTSPYGEGTGELFF. The CDR3, as DNA: TGTGCCAGCACCTCCCCCTACGGGGAGGGCACCGGGGAGCTGTTTTTT.

The J gene is TRBJ1-5, the V gene TRBV6-2 or TRBV6-3; no clear D gene. Between the trimmed V and J ends, which lost 4 bases and 0 bases, there was a span of 7 bases. In germline, CDR1 is MNHEY, CDR2 SVGEGT. The CDR3 runs 14 residues. Written as DNA, the CDR3 is TGTGCCAGCAGTTCACGAATTAGCAATCAGCCCCAGCATTTT. Encoded protein: CASSSRISNQPQHF.

Here the CDR3 reads CASSSGLYGYTF. DNA of the CDR3: TGTGCCAGCAGCTCGGGGCTCTATGGCTACACCTTC. This sequence joins TRBV7-2 and TRBJ1-2; D is possibly TRBD1 (5 bases). CDR1 SGHTA and CDR2 FQGNSA come from the germline V gene. The CDR3 consists of 12 residues. V lost 4 bases to trimming and J lost 4 bases, with 7 bases between them. Variable domain in full (rest from reference TRBV7-2 and TRBJ1-2): GAGVSQSPSNKVTEKGKDVELRCDPISGHTALYWYRQSLGQGLEFLIYFQGNSAPDKSGLPSDRFSAERTGGSVSTLTIQRTQQEDSAVYLCASSSGLYGYTFGSGTRLTVV.

This clonotype was detected ten times or more. The genes are TRBV18 and TRBJ2-5; tentative D call: TRBD1 (6 bases). The germline V and J ends were trimmed by 3 bases and 4 bases, with 12 bases remaining between them. This CDR3 is 14 amino acids long. Germline values: CDR1 KGHSH, CDR2 LQKENI. Here the CDR3 reads CASSPGAGRETQYF. CDR3 DNA sequence: TGTGCCAGCTCACCGGGGGCAGGGAGAGAGACCCAGTACTTC.

This clonotype appeared a few times. V gene TRBV20-1 combines with J gene TRBJ2-7; D assignment may be TRBD1 or TRBD2 (5 bases each). V was clipped by 5 bases and J by 0 bases, with 11 bases between them. CDR3 size: 13 residues. Germline assignment: CDR1 DFQATT and CDR2 SNEGSKA (reference sequence). For the CDR3, the DNA is TGCAGTGCTTCCGGGACGGCCTCCTACGAGCAGTACGTC. Translation gives CSASGTASYEQYV.

This chain connects TRBV4-1 to TRBJ1-5; TRBD1 might be the D (5 bases). Trimming removed 2 bases from V and 2 bases from J, with 10 bases in between. Germline V lookup: CDR1 MGHRA, CDR2 YSYEKL. The CDR3 is 15 amino acids. CDR3 region: CASSQLPGRNQPQHF. Here the CDR3 DNA reads TGCGCCAGCAGCCAACTGCCAGGGCGCAATCAGCCCCAGCATTTT.

The chain joins TRBV11-1 to TRBJ2-3; D unresolved. The V and J ends lost 6 bases and 2 bases respectively, with 6 bases between them. The germline V gene has CDR1 SGHAT and CDR2 FQDESV (reference sequence). The CDR3 is 12 amino acids. The CDR3 reads CASRGFTDTQYF. CDR3 sequence (DNA): TGTGCCAGCAGGGGGTTCACAGATACGCAGTATTTT.

This clonotype was detected ten times or more. This chain links TRBV7-2 with TRBJ2-1, with D uncertain. The CDR3 totals 12 residues. V shed 5 bases and J shed 4 bases, with 6 bases lying between them. CDR1 is SGHTA, CDR2 FQGNSA, per germline. DNA of the CDR3: TGTGCCAGCAGCGATAATTACAATGAGCAGTTCTTC. Its translation: CASSDNYNEQFF.

This chain uses TRBV4-2 with TRBJ2-5, with D unresolved. Trimming took off 1 base at V and 4 bases at J, with 13 bases between the two ends. CDR3 length: 15 residues. CDR1 and CDR2 from the germline V gene are LGHNA and YNFKEQ. The CDR3 DNA follows: TGTGCCAGCAGCCAAGCTTTATACCCCGGAGAGACCCAGTACTTC. Amino acid sequence: CASSQALYPGETQYF.

This clonotype was seen more than once but under ten times. The rearrangement joins TRBV5-1 to TRBJ1-6; D is unresolved. CDR3 length: 16 residues. Trimming stripped 4 bases from V and 8 bases from J, with 19 bases between. Germline V lookup: CDR1 SGHRS, CDR2 YFSETQ. In DNA form, the CDR3 reads TGCGCCAGCAGCCCACGCGCAAGTGTGCGGGATTCACCCCTCCACTTT. Translating gives CASSPRASVRDSPLHF.

The chain recombines TRBV5-4 with TRBJ2-7; D not certain. The length of the CDR3 is 14 residues. Germline V lookup: CDR1 SGHNT, CDR2 YYREEE (reference sequence). The V gene lost 0 bases and the J gene lost 1 base, with 8 bases spanning the gap. The CDR3 sequence is CASSLGGRSYEQYV. The CDR3 DNA reads as TGTGCCAGCAGCTTGGGCGGCAGGTCCTACGAGCAGTACGTC.

Many counts were recorded for this clonotype. The V gene is TRBV7-9, the J gene TRBJ2-3, with unresolved D. Germline V CDR1 and CDR2: SEHNR, FQNEAQ (reference sequence). This CDR3 comprises 13 residues. Between the trimmed V and J ends, which lost 3 bases and 9 bases, there was a span of 13 bases. CDR3: CASSFGPQETQYF. CDR3 bases: TGTGCCAGCAGCTTCGGCCCTCAAGAGACGCAGTATTTT.

This rearrangement joins TRBV20-1 to TRBJ2-1, with 8 bases that match TRBD1. The CDR3 runs to 13 residues. V lost 5 bases and J lost 8; bases outside the gene matches: 8. Germline V lookup: CDR1 DFQATT, CDR2 SNEGSKA (reference sequence). The CDR3 nucleotides read TGCAGTGCTGTCAGACAGGGGATCTATGAGCAGTTCTTC. It yields the protein CSAVRQGIYEQFF.

The chain carries TRBV24-1 and TRBJ2-5, with TRBD1 matching 9 bases. The ends lost 2 bases at V and 5 bases at J; junction bases unmatched: 8. Looked up from germline, CDR1 is KGHDR and CDR2 is SFDVKD. This CDR3 region has 16 residues. CDR3: CATSDSPTGGLETQYF. The CDR3 DNA is TGTGCCACCAGTGATTCCCCGACAGGGGGATTGGAGACCCAGTACTTC.

The table lists this clonotype with a few counts. The CDR3 sequence: CASSTPGGSYGYTF. DNA of the CDR3: TGTGCCAGCAGTACTCCTGGAGGGTCCTATGGCTACACCTTC. The rearrangement uses TRBV28 and TRBJ1-2; D remains ambiguous. Germline V gene sequence: CDR1 MDHEN, CDR2 SYDVKM. CDR3 length: 14 residues. V lost 5 bases and J lost 4, with 14 bases in between.

The chain couples TRBV4-2 to TRBJ2-2; 8 bases match TRBD1. The germline V gene has CDR1 LGHNA and CDR2 YNFKEQ. The trim removed 0 bases at V and 1 base at J, leaving 1 base unmatched. The CDR3 spans 16 residues. CDR3 bases: TGTGCCAGCAGCCAAGATGACAGGGGGAACACCGGGGAGCTGTTTTTT. It encodes CASSQDDRGNTGELFF.

This clonotype was picked up a small number of times. The rearrangement joins TRBV9 to TRBJ1-1; TRBD1 matches 7 bases. The V segment lost 3 bases and the J segment 4 bases; nucleotides outside the gene matches: 3. Germline V gene lookup returns CDR1 SGDLS and CDR2 YYNGEE. This CDR3 contains 13 residues. The CDR3 region is CASSERQGTEAFF. CDR3 coding DNA: TGTGCCAGCAGCGAAAGACAGGGCACTGAAGCTTTCTTT.

This clonotype was counted ten times or more. The chain carries TRBV11-2 and TRBJ1-2; D is uncertain. The CDR3 contains 12 residues. Trimming took off 7 bases at V and 4 bases at J, with 10 bases between the two ends. Germline V CDR1 and CDR2: SGHAT, FQNNGV. CDR3: CASTGRSYGYTF. The CDR3 nucleotides read TGTGCCAGCACCGGACGGAGCTATGGCTACACCTTC.